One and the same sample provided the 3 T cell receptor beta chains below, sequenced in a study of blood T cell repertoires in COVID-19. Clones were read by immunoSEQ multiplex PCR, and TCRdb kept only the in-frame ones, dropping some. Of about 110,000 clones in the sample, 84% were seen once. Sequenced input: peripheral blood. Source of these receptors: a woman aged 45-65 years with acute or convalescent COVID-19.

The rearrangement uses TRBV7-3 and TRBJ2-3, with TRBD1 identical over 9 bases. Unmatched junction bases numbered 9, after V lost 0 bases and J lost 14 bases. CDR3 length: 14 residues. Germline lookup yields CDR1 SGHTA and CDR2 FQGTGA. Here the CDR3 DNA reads TGTGCCAGCAGCTTAACGGGTGGACGGGACAGGGTGTATTTT. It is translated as CASSLTGGRDRVYF.

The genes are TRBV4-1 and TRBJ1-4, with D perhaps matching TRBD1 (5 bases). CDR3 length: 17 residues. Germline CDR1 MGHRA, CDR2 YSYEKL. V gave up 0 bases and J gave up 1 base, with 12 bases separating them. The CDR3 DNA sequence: TGCGCCAGCAGCCAAGATTACAGGAGGGTAACTAATGAAAAACTGTTTTTT. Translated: CASSQDYRRVTNEKLFF.

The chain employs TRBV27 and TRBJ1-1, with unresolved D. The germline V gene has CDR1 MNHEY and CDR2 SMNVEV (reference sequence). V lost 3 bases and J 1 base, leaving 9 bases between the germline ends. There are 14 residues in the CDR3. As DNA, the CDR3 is TGTGCCAGCAGTTTCCAGCAGGAGAACACTGAAGCTTTCTTT. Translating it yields CASSFQQENTEAFF.